The 22 T cell receptor beta chains given below trace back to one sample, sequenced in a study of post-analysis software for immune sequencing data. Their recognized antigens are unknown. The TCR beta cDNA libraries contained unique molecular identifiers. MiXCR was run by TCRdb on the PCR reads, yielding one entry per CDR3 protein. The sample lists under 900,000 distinct CDR3 sequences, approximately 53% seen once, with 4% to 5.5% in the top ten. Study-level results: There were four or five TRBV segments more frequent in patients than controls, and TRBV5-6, TRBV5-1 and TRBV20-1 were among them.

The sample was blood. The origin of the receptors is a girl between 5 and 17 years old with multiple sclerosis.

The chain joins TRBV5-1 to TRBJ2-3; D gene unclear. The germline CDR1 and CDR2 sequences are SGHRS and YFSETQ. Deletions cut 3 bases from V and 7 bases from J, with 6 bases between. The CDR3 is 11 residues long. DNA of the CDR3: TGCGCCAGCAGCTGGCAGTATACGCAGTATTTT. This codes for CASSWQYTQYF.

The genes are TRBV30 and TRBJ2-3; 7 bases are a match to TRBD2. The germline V gene encodes CDR1 GTSNPN and CDR2 SVGIG (reference sequence). V trimming: 7 bases; J trimming: 1 base; junction bases outside the gene matches: 5. The CDR3 covers 13 residues. CDR3 loop: CASSGGGTDTQYF. CDR3 DNA sequence: TGTGCCTCTAGCGGAGGGGGCACAGATACGCAGTATTTT.

This clonotype turned up a few times. The J gene is TRBJ2-5, the V gene TRBV20-1, with TRBD2 identical over 12 bases. With 2 bases clipped from V and 5 bases from J, the junction kept 6 bases outside the gene matches. Germline V CDR1 and CDR2: DFQATT, SNEGSKA (reference sequence). The CDR3 is 15 residues long. The CDR3 DNA reads TGCAGTGCTAGACCTAGACTAGCGGGGGTGGAGACCCAGTACTTC. Protein sequence: CSARPRLAGVETQYF.

This chain links TRBV5-1 with TRBJ2-5, with D maybe TRBD2 (6 bases). The CDR3 has 16 residues. Deletions cut 4 bases from V and 3 bases from J, with 19 bases between. Germline CDR1 reads SGHRS; CDR2 reads YFSETQ. The CDR3 spells CASSQAFGGLKETQYF. DNA for the CDR3: TGCGCCAGCAGCCAGGCCTTCGGGGGACTGAAAGAGACCCAGTACTTC.

The V gene is TRBV29-1, the J gene TRBJ2-1; possibly TRBD1 for D (5 bases). CDR3 length: 14 amino acids. Germline CDR1 and CDR2: SQVTM and ANQGSEA. V dropped 6 bases and J dropped 1 base, with 13 bases sitting between them. CDR3 bases: TGCAGCGTGGCAGGGCGAGATTCCTACAATGAGCAGTTCTTC. Its protein product is CSVAGRDSYNEQFF.

This chain connects TRBV2 to TRBJ2-7, with 8 bases matching TRBD1. TRBJ2-5 matches the DNA end more closely, so the J call is doubtful. CDR1 SNHLY and CDR2 FYNNEI come from the germline V gene. The length of the CDR3 is 17 residues. The CDR3 loop is CASSEALRRGRRETQYF. CDR3 nucleotides: TGTGCCAGCAGTGAAGCGCTTCGCAGGGGGCGAAGAGAGACCCAGTACTTC.

This chain connects TRBV5-1 to TRBJ2-2; 15 bases are shared with TRBD2. Trimming at V came to 4 bases and at J to 7 bases, leaving 8 bases not matched to a gene. Germline CDR1 is SGHRS and CDR2 is YFSETQ. The CDR3 loop spans 17 amino acids. CDR3 bases: TGCGCCAGCAGCCAAGGACTAGCGGGAGGGCCCGGCGGGGAGCTGTTTTTT. It codes for CASSQGLAGGPGGELFF.

The J gene is TRBJ1-2, the V gene TRBV28; tentatively, D is TRBD1 (5 bases). The CDR3 sequence is 14 residues long. V was pared by 2 bases and J by 5 bases, with 12 bases between. The germline CDR1 and CDR2 sequences are MDHEN and SYDVKM. The CDR3 loop reads CASSLPDGQYGYTF. The CDR3 nucleotides read TGTGCCAGCAGTTTACCGGACGGACAATATGGCTACACCTTC.

This clonotype was seen a few times. The rearrangement joins TRBV5-1 to TRBJ2-6, with D hard to call. Trimming cost V 2 bases and J 1 base, with 7 bases left between them. Germline V gene lookup returns CDR1 SGHRS and CDR2 YFSETQ. There are 15 residues in the CDR3. The CDR3 spells CASSLRLSGANVLTF. CDR3 bases: TGCGCCAGCAGCTTAAGGTTGTCTGGGGCCAACGTCCTGACTTTC. The full variable domain, with the rest looked up from reference TRBV5-1 and TRBJ2-6, is KAGVTQTPRYLIKTRGQQVTLSCSPISGHRSVSWYQQTPGQGLQFLFEYFSETQRNKGNFPGRFSGRQFSNSRSEMNVSTLELGDSALYLCASSLRLSGANVLTFGAGSRLTVL.

This clonotype has a handful of counts. The V call is TRBV12-3 or TRBV12-4, the J call TRBJ1-1; D unresolved. This CDR3 region has 15 residues. The V end lost 2 bases, the J end lost 4 bases, and 14 bases lay between the germline ends. CDR3 nucleotides: TGTGCCAGCAGTTTAATTGTCGGAGAGCCCACTGAAGCTTTCTTT. It codes for CASSLIVGEPTEAFF.

This chain links TRBV5-5 with TRBJ1-1; D ambiguous. The V gene lost 4 bases and the J gene lost 0 bases, with 13 bases spanning the gap. Germline V gene sequence: CDR1 SGHKS, CDR2 YYEKEE (reference sequence). The CDR3 totals 15 residues. CDR3 DNA: TGTGCCAGCAGCGCCGACGGATTCATGAACACTGAAGCTTTCTTT. Encoded protein: CASSADGFMNTEAFF.

This chain joins TRBV7-2 and TRBJ2-7; 10 bases map to TRBD2. The CDR3 loop spans 15 amino acids. The V gene end was trimmed by 5 bases and the J gene end by 3 bases; junction bases not matched to a gene: 7. Germline V CDR1 and CDR2: SGHTA, FQGNSA. This CDR3 is CASSRGTSGNYEQYF. The CDR3 nucleotides are TGTGCCAGCAGCCGGGGTACTAGCGGGAACTACGAGCAGTACTTC. Full variable domain (outside the CDR3, taken from reference TRBV7-2 and TRBJ2-7): GAGVSQSPSNKVTEKGKDVELRCDPISGHTALYWYRQSLGQGLEFLIYFQGNSAPDKSGLPSDRFSAERTGGSVSTLTIQRTQQEDSAVYLCASSRGTSGNYEQYFGPGTRLTVT.

V gene TRBV6-1 combines with J gene TRBJ2-4; TRBD2 might be the D (5 bases). The CDR3 is made up of 12 amino acids. Trimming cost V 3 bases and J 12 bases, with 12 bases left between them. CDR1 is MNHNS, CDR2 SASEGT, per germline. CDR3 in amino acids: CASSEDLTNQYF. DNA for the CDR3: TGTGCCAGCAGTGAGGACTTGACTAATCAGTACTTC.

The chain uses TRBV14 and TRBJ2-7; 10 bases map to TRBD1. The germline gives CDR1 SGHDN, CDR2 FVKESK. The V and J ends lost 2 bases and 3 bases, in that order; junction bases with no gene match: 7. The CDR3 sequence is 16 residues long. The CDR3 sequence: CASSQTGTGAIYEQYF. The CDR3 DNA reads TGTGCCAGCAGCCAAACGGGGACAGGGGCTATCTACGAGCAGTACTTC.

The chain carries TRBV7-2 and TRBJ2-3; possible D gene TRBD2, 5 bases. Germline values: CDR1 SGHTA, CDR2 FQGNSA. Trimming shortened V by 5 bases and J by 4 bases, and 19 bases separated the two germline ends. The CDR3 covers 16 residues. The CDR3 DNA reads as TGTGCCAGCAGCGACCGTCCCCTCGGGATGCCAGATACGCAGTATTTT. Its protein is CASSDRPLGMPDTQYF.

V usage is TRBV30 and J usage is TRBJ2-1; 12 bases map to TRBD2. Trimming cost V 5 bases and J 3 bases; bases outside gene matches: 14. The germline V gene has CDR1 GTSNPN and CDR2 SVGIG (reference sequence). The CDR3 has 18 amino acids. The CDR3 DNA reads as TGTGCCTGGTACAAATCCCGGACTAGCGGGAATAACTACAATGAGCAGTTCTTC. Translating gives CAWYKSRTSGNNYNEQFF. Looking up the rest from reference TRBV30 and TRBJ2-1 gives the full variable domain: SQTIHQWPATLVQPVGSPLSLECTVEGTSNPNLYWYRQAAGRGLQLLFYSVGIGQISSEVPQNLSASRPQDRQFILSSKKLLLSDSGFYLCAWYKSRTSGNNYNEQFFGPGTRLTVL.

Comments on this clonotype: An end of the junction does not agree with germline; a read error may underlie this. CDR3 sequence: CSVEEISNSPLHF. The DNA of the CDR3 is TGCAGCGTGGAAGAGATATCGAATTCACCCCTCCACTTT. The chain joins TRBV29-1 to TRBJ1-6; D remains unclear. Per the germline V gene, CDR1 is SQVTM and CDR2 is ANQGSEA. The CDR3 spans 13 residues.

The gene calls are TRBV5-1 and TRBJ2-5; D uncertain. The DNA end lines up better with TRBJ2-7; the J call may be wrong. Germline CDR1 SGHRS, CDR2 YFSETQ. The CDR3 totals 13 residues. For the CDR3, the DNA is TGCGCCAGCAGCTTGACAAACAGCGACGAGCAGTACTTC. Translating gives CASSLTNSDEQYF.

CDR3 sequence: CASSQTPKNIQYF. For the CDR3, the DNA is TGTGCCAGCAGCCAAACCCCCAAAAACATTCAGTACTTC. The V call is TRBV3-1, the J call TRBJ2-4; no clear D gene. CDR3 length: 13 residues. V lost 2 bases, J lost 2 bases, and 4 bases lay in between. Looked up from germline, CDR1 is LGHDT and CDR2 is YNNKEL (reference sequence).

This clonotype was detected only a few times. The rearrangement joins TRBV7-2 to TRBJ2-5; TRBD2 agrees at 9 bases. The CDR3 loop spans 17 amino acids. J lost 11 bases, V lost 3 bases, and 19 bases had no gene match. The germline V gene has CDR1 SGHTA and CDR2 FQGNSA. This CDR3 reads CASSLSPLAGASREQYF. CDR3 nucleotide sequence: TGTGCCAGCAGCTTGTCCCCATTAGCGGGAGCGTCGCGAGAGCAGTACTTC.

The V and J genes are TRBV7-3 and TRBJ2-7, with TRBD2 matching 7 bases. V shed 6 bases and J 10 bases; nucleotides not matched to a gene: 6. The length of the CDR3 is 11 residues. CDR1 SGHTA and CDR2 FQGTGA come from the germline V gene. This CDR3 is CASSDGGIQYF. The CDR3 region has the DNA TGTGCCAGCAGTGACGGGGGGATCCAGTACTTC.

This chain uses TRBV12-3 or TRBV12-4 with TRBJ2-7; D may be TRBD2 (6 bases). V shed 5 bases and J shed 4 bases, with 15 bases lying between them. CDR3 length: 14 amino acids. The chain's CDR3 is CASSPRGNLYEQYF. In DNA form, the CDR3 reads TGTGCCAGCAGTCCGCGGGGAAACCTTTACGAGCAGTACTTC.